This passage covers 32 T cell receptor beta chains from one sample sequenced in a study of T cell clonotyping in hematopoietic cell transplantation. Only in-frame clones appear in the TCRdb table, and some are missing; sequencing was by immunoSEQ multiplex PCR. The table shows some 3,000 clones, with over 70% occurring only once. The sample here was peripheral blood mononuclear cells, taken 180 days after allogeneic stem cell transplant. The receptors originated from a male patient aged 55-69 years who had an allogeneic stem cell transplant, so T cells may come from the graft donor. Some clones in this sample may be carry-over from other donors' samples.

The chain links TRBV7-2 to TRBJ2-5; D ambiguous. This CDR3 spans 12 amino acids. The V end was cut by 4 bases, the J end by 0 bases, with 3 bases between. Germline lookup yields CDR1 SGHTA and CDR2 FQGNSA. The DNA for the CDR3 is TGTGCCAGCAGCTCGTACCAAGAGACCCAGTACTTC. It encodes CASSSYQETQYF.

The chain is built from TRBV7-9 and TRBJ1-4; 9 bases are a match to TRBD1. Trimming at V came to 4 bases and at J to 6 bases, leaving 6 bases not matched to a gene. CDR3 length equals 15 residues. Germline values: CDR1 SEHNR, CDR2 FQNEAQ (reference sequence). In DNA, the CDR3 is TGTGCCAGCAGCTCGCGACAGGGGGGAGATGAAAAACTGTTTTTT. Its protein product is CASSSRQGGDEKLFF.

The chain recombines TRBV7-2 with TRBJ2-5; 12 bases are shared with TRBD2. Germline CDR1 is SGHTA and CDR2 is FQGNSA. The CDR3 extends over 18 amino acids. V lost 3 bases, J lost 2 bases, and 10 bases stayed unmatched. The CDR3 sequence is CASSFYLLGLAGQETQYF. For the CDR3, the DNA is TGTGCCAGCAGCTTTTACCTGTTGGGACTAGCGGGTCAAGAGACCCAGTACTTC.

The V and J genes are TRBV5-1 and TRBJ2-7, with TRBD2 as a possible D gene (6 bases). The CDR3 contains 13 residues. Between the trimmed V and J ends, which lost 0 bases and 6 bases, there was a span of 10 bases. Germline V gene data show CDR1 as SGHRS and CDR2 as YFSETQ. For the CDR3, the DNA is TGCGCCAGCAGCTTGGACGCGGGAAGCGAGCAGTACTTC. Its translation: CASSLDAGSEQYF.

DNA of the CDR3: TGTGCCAGTAGTGATACAGGCTTCTGGAACACTGAAGCTTTCTTT. Residues: CASSDTGFWNTEAFF. The chain has TRBV19 and TRBJ1-1; possibly TRBD1 for D (5 bases). CDR1 and CDR2 (germline): LNHDA, SQIVND (reference sequence). Trimming cost V 5 bases and J 1 base, with 14 bases left between them. The CDR3 totals 15 residues.

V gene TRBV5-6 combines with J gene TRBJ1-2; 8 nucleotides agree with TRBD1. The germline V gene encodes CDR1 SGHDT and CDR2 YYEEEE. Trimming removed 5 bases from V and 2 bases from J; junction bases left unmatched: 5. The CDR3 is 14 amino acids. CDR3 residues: CASRRTGGNYGYTF. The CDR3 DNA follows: TGTGCCAGCAGACGAACAGGGGGAAACTATGGCTACACCTTC. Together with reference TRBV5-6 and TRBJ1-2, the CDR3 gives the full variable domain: DAGVTQSPTHLIKTRGQQVTLRCSPKSGHDTVSWYQQALGQGPQFIFQYYEEEERQRGNFPDRFSGHQFPNYSSELNVNALLLGDSALYLCASRRTGGNYGYTFGSGTRLTVV.

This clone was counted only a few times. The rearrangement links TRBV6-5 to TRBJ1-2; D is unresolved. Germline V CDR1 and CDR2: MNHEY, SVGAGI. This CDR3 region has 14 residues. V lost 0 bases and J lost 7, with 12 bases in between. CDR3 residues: CASSYSIVASGYTF. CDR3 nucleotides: TGTGCCAGCAGTTACTCGATAGTCGCGAGTGGCTACACCTTC.

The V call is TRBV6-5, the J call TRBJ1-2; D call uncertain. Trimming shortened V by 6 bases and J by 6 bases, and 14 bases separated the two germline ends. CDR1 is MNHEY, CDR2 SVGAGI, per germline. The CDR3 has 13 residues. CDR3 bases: TGTGCCAGCAGACGGACTCTTGTTGATGGCTACACCTTC. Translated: CASRRTLVDGYTF.

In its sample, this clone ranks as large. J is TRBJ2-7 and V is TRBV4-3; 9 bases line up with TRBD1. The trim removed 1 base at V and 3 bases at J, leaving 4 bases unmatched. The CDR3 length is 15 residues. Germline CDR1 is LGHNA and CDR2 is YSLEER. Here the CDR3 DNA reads TGCGCCAGCAGCCAAGCGCCGGGACAGGGCTACGAGCAGTACTTC. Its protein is CASSQAPGQGYEQYF.

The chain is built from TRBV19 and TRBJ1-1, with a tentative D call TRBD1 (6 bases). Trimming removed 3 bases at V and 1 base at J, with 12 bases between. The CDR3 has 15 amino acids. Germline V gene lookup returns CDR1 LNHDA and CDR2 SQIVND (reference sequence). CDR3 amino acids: CASSILEGENTEAFF. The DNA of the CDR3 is TGTGCCAGTAGTATTTTGGAGGGGGAGAACACTGAAGCTTTCTTT.

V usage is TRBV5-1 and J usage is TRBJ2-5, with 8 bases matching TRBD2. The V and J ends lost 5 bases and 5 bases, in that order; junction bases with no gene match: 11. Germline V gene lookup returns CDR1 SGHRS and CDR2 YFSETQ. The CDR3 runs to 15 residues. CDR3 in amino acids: CASRSSASGPETQYF. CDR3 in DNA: TGCGCCAGCAGAAGTTCGGCTAGCGGGCCGGAGACCCAGTACTTC.

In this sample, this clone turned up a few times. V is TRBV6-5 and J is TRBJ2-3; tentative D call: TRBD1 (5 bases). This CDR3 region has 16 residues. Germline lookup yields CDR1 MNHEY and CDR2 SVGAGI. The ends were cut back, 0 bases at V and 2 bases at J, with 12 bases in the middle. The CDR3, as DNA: TGTGCCAGCAGTTACTCGAGCGCCAGGGACACAGATACGCAGTATTTT. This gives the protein CASSYSSARDTDTQYF.

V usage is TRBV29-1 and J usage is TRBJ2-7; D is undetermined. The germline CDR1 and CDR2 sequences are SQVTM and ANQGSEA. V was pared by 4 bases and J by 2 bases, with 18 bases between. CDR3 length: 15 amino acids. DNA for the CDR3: TGCAGCGTTGTGTTGTTTCAGCGAGATACCTACGAGCAGTACTTC. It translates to CSVVLFQRDTYEQYF.

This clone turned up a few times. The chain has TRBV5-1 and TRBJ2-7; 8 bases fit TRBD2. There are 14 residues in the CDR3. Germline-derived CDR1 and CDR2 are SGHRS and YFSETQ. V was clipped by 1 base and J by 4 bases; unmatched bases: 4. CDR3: CASSLPSGFYEQYF. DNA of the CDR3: TGCGCCAGCAGCTTGCCTAGCGGGTTTTACGAGCAGTACTTC.

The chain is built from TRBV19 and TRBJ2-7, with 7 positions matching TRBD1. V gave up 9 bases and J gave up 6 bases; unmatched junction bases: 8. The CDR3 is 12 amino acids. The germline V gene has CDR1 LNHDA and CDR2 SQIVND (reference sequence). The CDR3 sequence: CASRDRGSEQYF. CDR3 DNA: TGTGCCAGCCGGGACAGAGGGTCCGAGCAGTACTTC. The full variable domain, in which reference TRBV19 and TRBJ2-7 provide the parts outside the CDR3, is DGGITQSPKYLFRKEGQNVTLSCEQNLNHDAMYWYRQDPGQGLRLIYYSQIVNDFQKGDIAEGYSVSREKKESFPLTVTSAQKNPTAFYLCASRDRGSEQYFGPGTRLTVT.

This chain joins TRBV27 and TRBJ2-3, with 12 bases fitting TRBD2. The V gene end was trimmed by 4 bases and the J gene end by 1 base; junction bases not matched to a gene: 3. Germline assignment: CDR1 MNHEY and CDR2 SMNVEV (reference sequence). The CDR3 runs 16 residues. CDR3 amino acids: CASSSRLAGGTDTQYF. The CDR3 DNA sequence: TGTGCCAGCAGTTCCCGACTAGCGGGGGGCACAGATACGCAGTATTTT.

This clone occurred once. Written as DNA, the CDR3 is TGTGCCAGCAGCACACCCCCGACCTACGAGCAGTACTTC. This gives the protein CASSTPPTYEQYF. The chain has TRBV7-9 and TRBJ2-7; D call uncertain. The CDR3 covers 13 residues. Germline values: CDR1 SEHNR, CDR2 FQNEAQ (reference sequence). Trimming removed 5 bases at V and 2 bases at J, with 10 bases between.

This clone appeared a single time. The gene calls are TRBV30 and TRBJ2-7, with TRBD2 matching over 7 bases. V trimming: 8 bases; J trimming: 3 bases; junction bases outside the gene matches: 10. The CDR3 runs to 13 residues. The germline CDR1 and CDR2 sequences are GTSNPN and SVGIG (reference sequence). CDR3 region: CARSAGVVYEQYF. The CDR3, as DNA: TGTGCCCGATCTGCGGGAGTGGTCTACGAGCAGTACTTC.

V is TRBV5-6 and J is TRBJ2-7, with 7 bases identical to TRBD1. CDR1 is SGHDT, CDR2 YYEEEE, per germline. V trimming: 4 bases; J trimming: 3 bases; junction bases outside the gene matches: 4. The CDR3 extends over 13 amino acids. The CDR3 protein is CASSPGQFYEQYF. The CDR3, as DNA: TGTGCCAGCAGCCCGGGACAGTTCTACGAGCAGTACTTC.

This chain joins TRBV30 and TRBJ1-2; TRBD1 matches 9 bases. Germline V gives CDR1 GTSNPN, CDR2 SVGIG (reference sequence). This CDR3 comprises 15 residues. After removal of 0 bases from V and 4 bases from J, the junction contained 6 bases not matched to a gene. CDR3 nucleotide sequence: TGTGCCTGGAGTGTACCCGGGACAGGGAGCTATGGCTACACCTTC. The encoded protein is CAWSVPGTGSYGYTF. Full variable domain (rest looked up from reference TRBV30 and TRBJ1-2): SQTIHQWPATLVQPVGSPLSLECTVEGTSNPNLYWYRQAAGRGLQLLFYSVGIGQISSEVPQNLSASRPQDRQFILSSKKLLLSDSGFYLCAWSVPGTGSYGYTFGSGTRLTVV.

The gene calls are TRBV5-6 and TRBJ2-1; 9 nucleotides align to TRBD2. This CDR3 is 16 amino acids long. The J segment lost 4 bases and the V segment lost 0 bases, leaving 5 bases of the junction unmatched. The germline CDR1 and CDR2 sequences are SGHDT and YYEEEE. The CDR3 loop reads CASSLGATSGYNEQFF. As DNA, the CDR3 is TGTGCCAGCAGCTTGGGTGCGACTAGCGGTTACAATGAGCAGTTCTTC.

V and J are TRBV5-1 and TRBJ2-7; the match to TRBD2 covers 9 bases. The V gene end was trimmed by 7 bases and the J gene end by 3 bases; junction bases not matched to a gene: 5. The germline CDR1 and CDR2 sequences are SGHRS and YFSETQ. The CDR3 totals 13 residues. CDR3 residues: CASSTTSGYEQYF. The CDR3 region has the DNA TGCGCCAGCTCGACGACTAGCGGCTACGAGCAGTACTTC.

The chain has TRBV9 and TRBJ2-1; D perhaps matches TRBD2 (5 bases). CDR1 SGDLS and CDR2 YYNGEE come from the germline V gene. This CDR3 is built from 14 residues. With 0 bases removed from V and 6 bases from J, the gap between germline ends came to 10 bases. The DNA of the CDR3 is TGTGCCAGCAGCGTAGCTCCTAGCTTCAATGAGCAGTTCTTC. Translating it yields CASSVAPSFNEQFF.

CDR3 region: CAWSLGQPQHF. The CDR3, as DNA: TGTGCCTGGAGTTTAGGTCAGCCCCAGCATTTT. The J gene is TRBJ1-5, the V gene TRBV30; D is uncertain. V lost 2 bases and J lost 6, with 5 bases in between. Germline lookup yields CDR1 GTSNPN and CDR2 SVGIG (reference sequence). This CDR3 has 11 residues. The full variable domain, rest sourced from reference TRBV30 and TRBJ1-5, is SQTIHQWPATLVQPVGSPLSLECTVEGTSNPNLYWYRQAAGRGLQLLFYSVGIGQISSEVPQNLSASRPQDRQFILSSKKLLLSDSGFYLCAWSLGQPQHFGDGTRLSIL.

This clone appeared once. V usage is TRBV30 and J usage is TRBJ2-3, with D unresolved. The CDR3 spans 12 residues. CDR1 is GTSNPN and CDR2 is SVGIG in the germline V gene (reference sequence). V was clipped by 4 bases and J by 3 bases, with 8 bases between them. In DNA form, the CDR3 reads TGTGCCTGGATCCCCAGGACAGATACGCAGTATTTT. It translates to CAWIPRTDTQYF. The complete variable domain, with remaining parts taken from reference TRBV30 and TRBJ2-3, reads SQTIHQWPATLVQPVGSPLSLECTVEGTSNPNLYWYRQAAGRGLQLLFYSVGIGQISSEVPQNLSASRPQDRQFILSSKKLLLSDSGFYLCAWIPRTDTQYFGPGTRLTVL.

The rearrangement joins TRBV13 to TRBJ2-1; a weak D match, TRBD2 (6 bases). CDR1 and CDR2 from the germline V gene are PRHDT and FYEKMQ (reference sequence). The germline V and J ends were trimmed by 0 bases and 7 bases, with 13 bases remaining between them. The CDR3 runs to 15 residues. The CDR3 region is CASSLGRGVWNEQFF. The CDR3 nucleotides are TGTGCCAGCAGCTTAGGTCGCGGGGTGTGGAATGAGCAGTTCTTC.

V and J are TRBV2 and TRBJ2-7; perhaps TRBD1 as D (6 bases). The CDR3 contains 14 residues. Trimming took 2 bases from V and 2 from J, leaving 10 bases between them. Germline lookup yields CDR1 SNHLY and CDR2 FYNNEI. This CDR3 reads CASSEFRTAYEQYF. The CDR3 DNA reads TGTGCCAGCAGTGAATTTCGGACAGCCTACGAGCAGTACTTC.

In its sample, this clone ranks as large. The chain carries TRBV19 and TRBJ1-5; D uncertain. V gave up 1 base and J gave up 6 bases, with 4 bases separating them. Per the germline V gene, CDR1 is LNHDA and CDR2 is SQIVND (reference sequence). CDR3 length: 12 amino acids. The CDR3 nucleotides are TGTGCCAGTAGTATAGGGATTCAGCCCCAGCATTTT. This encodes CASSIGIQPQHF. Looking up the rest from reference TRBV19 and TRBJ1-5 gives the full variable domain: DGGITQSPKYLFRKEGQNVTLSCEQNLNHDAMYWYRQDPGQGLRLIYYSQIVNDFQKGDIAEGYSVSREKKESFPLTVTSAQKNPTAFYLCASSIGIQPQHFGDGTRLSIL.

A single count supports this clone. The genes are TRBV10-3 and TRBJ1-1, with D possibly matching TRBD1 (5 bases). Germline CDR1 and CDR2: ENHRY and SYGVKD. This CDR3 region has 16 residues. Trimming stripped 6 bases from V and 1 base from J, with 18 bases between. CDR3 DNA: TGTGCCATCAGGAGACGGACTCGGGGGGGGAACACTGAAGCTTTCTTT. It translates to CAIRRRTRGGNTEAFF.

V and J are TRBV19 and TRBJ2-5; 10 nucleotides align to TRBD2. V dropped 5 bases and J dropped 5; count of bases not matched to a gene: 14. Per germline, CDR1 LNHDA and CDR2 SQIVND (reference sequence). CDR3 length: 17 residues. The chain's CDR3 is CASSHGGSGRIGETQYF. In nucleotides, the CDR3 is TGTGCCAGTAGTCATGGCGGTAGCGGGAGGATCGGGGAGACCCAGTACTTC.

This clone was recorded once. The CDR3 DNA reads as TGTGCCAGCGGGACAGAGAATGAAAAACTGTTTTTT. This sequence encodes CASGTENEKLFF. The chain joins TRBV2 to TRBJ1-4; 7 bases are shared with TRBD1. There are 12 residues in the CDR3. Losses at the gene ends were 8 bases for V and 5 bases for J; bases not matched to a gene: 2. In germline, CDR1 is SNHLY, CDR2 FYNNEI.

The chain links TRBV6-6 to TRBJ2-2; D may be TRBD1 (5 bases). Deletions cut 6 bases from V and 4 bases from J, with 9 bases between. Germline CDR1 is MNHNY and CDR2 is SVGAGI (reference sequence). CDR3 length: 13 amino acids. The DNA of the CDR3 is TGTGCCAGCAGAACAGGAGCCACCGGGGAGCTGTTTTTT. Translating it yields CASRTGATGELFF.